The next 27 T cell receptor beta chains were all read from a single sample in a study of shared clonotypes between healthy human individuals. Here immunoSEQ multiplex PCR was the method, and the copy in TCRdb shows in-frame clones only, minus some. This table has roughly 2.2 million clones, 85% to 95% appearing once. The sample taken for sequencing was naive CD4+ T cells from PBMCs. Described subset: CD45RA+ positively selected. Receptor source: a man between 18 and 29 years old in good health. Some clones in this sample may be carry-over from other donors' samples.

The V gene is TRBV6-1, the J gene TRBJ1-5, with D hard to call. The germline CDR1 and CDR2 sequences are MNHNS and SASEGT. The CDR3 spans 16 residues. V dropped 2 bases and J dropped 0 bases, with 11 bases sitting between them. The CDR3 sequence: CASSERNNYSNQPQHF. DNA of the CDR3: TGTGCCAGCAGTGAAAGGAACAACTATAGCAATCAGCCCCAGCATTTT.

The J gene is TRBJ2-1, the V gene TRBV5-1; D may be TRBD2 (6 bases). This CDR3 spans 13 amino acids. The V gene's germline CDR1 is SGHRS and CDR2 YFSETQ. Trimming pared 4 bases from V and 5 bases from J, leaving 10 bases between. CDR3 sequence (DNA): TGCGCCAGCAGCCTGGACTACCACAATGAGCAGTTCTTC. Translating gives CASSLDYHNEQFF.

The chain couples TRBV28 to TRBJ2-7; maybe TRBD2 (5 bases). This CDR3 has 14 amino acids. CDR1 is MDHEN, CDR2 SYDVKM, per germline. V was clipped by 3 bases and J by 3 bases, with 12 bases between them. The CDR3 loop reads CASSFPGKDYEQYF. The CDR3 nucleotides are TGTGCCAGCAGTTTTCCCGGGAAGGACTACGAGCAGTACTTC.

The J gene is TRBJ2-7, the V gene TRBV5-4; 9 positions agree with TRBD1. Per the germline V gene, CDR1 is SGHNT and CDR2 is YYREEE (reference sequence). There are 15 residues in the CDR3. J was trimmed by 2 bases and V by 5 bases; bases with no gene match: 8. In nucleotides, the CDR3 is TGTGCCAGCAGACCAGGGACAGGGCCTACCTACGAGCAGTACTTC. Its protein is CASRPGTGPTYEQYF.

The CDR3 here is CASSPDSTGSPLHF. The CDR3, as DNA: TGCGCCAGCAGCCCCGACAGTACGGGGTCACCCCTCCACTTT. V gene TRBV5-1 combines with J gene TRBJ1-6, with D possibly TRBD1 on 5 matching bases. This CDR3 is 14 amino acids long. Germline V CDR1 and CDR2: SGHRS, YFSETQ. V was clipped by 4 bases and J by 10 bases, with 15 bases between them.

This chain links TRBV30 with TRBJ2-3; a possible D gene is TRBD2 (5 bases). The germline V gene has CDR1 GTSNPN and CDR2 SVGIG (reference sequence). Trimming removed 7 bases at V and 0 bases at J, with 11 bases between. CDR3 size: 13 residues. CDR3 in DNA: TGTGCCTATTCCAGCGGTAGCACAGATACGCAGTATTTT. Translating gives CAYSSGSTDTQYF.

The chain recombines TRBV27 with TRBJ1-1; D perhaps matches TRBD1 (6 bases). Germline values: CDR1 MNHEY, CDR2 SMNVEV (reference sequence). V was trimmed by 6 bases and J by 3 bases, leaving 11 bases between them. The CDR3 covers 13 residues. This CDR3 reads CASRLQGDTEAFF. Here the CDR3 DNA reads TGTGCCAGCAGACTACAGGGAGACACTGAAGCTTTCTTT.

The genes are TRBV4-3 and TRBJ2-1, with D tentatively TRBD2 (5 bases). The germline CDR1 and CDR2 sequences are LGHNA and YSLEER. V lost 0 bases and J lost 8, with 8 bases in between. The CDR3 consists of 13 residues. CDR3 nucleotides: TGCGCCAGCAGCCAAGAAGAGGGAGATGAGCAGTTCTTC. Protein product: CASSQEEGDEQFF.

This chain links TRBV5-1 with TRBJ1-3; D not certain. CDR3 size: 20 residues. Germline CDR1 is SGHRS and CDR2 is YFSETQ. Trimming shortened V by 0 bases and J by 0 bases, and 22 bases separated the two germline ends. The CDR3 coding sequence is TGCGCCAGCAGCTTGGAGGCCCGCCGGGCACTAAGTTCCTCTGGAAACACCATATATTTT. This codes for CASSLEARRALSSSGNTIYF. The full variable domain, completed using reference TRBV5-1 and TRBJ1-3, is KAGVTQTPRYLIKTRGQQVTLSCSPISGHRSVSWYQQTPGQGLQFLFEYFSETQRNKGNFPGRFSGRQFSNSRSEMNVSTLELGDSALYLCASSLEARRALSSSGNTIYFGEGSWLTVV.

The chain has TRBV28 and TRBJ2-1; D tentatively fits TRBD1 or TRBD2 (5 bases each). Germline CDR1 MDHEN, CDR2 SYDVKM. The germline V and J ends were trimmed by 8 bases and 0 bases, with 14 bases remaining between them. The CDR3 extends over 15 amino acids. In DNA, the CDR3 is TGTGCCAGCCTGTCATGGGGGAGCTCCTACAATGAGCAGTTCTTC. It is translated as CASLSWGSSYNEQFF.

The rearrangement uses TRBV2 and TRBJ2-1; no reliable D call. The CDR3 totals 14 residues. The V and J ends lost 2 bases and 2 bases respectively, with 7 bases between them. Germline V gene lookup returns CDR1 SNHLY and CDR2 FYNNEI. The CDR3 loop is CASSERTPYNEQFF. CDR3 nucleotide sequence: TGTGCCAGCAGTGAACGCACACCCTACAATGAGCAGTTCTTC.

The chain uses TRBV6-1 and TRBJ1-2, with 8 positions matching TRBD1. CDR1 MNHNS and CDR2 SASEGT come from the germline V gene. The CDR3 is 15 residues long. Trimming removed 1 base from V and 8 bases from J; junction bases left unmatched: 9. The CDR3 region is CASSEGRGRFRGYTF. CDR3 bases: TGTGCCAGCAGTGAAGGCAGGGGGCGGTTTCGGGGCTACACCTTC.

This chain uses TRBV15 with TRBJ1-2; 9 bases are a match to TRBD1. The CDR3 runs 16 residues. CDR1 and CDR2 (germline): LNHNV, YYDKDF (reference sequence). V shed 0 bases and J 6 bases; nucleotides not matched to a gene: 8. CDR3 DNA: TGTGCCACCAGCAGAGATGGGACAGGGAGAGAAAATGGCTACACCTTC. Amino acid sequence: CATSRDGTGRENGYTF.

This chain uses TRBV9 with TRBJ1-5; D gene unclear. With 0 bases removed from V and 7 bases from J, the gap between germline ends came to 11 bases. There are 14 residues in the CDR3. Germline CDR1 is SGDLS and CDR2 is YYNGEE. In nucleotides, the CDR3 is TGTGCCAGCAGCGTAGACGTGGGGATACAGCCCCAGCATTTT. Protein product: CASSVDVGIQPQHF.

The chain's CDR3 is CASSISWIAGGVGETQYF. CDR3 DNA sequence: TGTGCCAGCAGCATAAGTTGGATAGCGGGAGGAGTAGGTGAGACCCAGTACTTC. The chain is built from TRBV28 and TRBJ2-5; the match to TRBD2 covers 10 bases. CDR1 is MDHEN and CDR2 is SYDVKM in the germline V gene. V lost 6 bases to trimming and J lost 5 bases; unmatched junction nucleotides: 18. The CDR3 length is 18 residues.

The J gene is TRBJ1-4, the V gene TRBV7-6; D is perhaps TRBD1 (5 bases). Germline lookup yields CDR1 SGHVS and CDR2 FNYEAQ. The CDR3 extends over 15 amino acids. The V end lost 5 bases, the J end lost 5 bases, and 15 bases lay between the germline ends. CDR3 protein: CASSLRQSYNEKLFF. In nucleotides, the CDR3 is TGTGCCAGCAGCCTAAGACAGAGCTACAATGAAAAACTGTTTTTT.

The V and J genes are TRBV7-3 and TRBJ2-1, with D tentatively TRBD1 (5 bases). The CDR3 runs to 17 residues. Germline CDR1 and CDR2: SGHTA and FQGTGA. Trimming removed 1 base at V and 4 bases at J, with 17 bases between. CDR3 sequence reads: CASSLSPAREGYNEQFF. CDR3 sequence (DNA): TGTGCCAGCAGCTTAAGTCCCGCCAGGGAAGGTTACAATGAGCAGTTCTTC.

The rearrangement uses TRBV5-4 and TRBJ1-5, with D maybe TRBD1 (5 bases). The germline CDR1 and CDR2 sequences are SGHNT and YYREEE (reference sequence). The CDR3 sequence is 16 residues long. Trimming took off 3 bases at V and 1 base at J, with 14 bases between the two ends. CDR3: CASSSHGRDSNQPQHF. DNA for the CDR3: TGTGCCAGCAGCTCTCACGGTAGGGACAGCAATCAGCCCCAGCATTTT.

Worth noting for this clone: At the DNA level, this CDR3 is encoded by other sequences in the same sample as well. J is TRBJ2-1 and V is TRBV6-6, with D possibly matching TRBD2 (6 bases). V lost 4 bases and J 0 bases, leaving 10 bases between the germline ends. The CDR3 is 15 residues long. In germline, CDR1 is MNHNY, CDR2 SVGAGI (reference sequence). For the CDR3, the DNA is TGTGCCAGCAGTTTTGGAGGGAGCTCCTACAATGAGCAGTTCTTC. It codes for CASSFGGSSYNEQFF.

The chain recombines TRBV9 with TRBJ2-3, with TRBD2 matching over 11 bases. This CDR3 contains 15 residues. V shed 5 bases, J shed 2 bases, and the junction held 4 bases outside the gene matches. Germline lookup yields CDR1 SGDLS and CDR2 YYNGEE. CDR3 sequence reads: CASSLLAGDTDTQYF. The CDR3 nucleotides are TGTGCCAGCAGTTTACTAGCGGGAGACACAGATACGCAGTATTTT.

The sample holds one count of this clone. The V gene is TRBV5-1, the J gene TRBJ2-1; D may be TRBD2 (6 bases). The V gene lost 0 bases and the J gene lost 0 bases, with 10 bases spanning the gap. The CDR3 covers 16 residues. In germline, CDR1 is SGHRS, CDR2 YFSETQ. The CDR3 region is CASSLDAGPSYNEQFF. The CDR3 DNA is TGCGCCAGCAGCTTGGACGCGGGACCCTCCTACAATGAGCAGTTCTTC. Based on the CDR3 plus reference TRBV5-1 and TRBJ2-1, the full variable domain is KAGVTQTPRYLIKTRGQQVTLSCSPISGHRSVSWYQQTPGQGLQFLFEYFSETQRNKGNFPGRFSGRQFSNSRSEMNVSTLELGDSALYLCASSLDAGPSYNEQFFGPGTRLTVL.

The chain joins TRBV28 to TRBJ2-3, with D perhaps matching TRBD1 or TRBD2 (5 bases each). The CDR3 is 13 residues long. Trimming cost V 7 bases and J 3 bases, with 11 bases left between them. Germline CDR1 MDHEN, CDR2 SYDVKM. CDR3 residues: CASMKWGTDTQYF. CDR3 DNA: TGTGCCAGCATGAAATGGGGGACAGATACGCAGTATTTT.

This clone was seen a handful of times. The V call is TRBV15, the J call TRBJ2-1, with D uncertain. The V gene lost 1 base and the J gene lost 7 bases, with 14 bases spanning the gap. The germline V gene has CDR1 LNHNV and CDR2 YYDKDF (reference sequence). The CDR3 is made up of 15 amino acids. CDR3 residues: CATSRGRGLVNEQFF. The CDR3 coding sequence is TGTGCCACCAGCAGAGGTAGAGGTTTAGTAAATGAGCAGTTCTTC.

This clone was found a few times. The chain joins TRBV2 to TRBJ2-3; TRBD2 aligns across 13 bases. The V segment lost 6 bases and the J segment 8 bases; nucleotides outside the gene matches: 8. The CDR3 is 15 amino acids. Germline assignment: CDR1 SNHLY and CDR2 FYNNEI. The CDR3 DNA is TGTGCCAGCAGGGGGACTAGCGGGAACCCTGCTACGCAGTATTTT. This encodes CASRGTSGNPATQYF. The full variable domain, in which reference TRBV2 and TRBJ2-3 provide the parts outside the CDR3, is EPEVTQTPSHQVTQMGQEVILRCVPISNHLYFYWYRQILGQKVEFLVSFYNNEISEKSEIFDDQFSVERPDGSNFTLKIRSTKLEDSAMYFCASRGTSGNPATQYFGPGTRLTVL.

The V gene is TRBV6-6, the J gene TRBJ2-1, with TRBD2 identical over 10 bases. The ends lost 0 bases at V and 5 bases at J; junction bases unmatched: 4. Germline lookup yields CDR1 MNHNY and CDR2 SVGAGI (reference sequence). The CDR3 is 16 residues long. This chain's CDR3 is CASSYSLAGVNNEQFF. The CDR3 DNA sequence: TGTGCCAGCAGTTACTCCCTAGCGGGAGTTAACAATGAGCAGTTCTTC.

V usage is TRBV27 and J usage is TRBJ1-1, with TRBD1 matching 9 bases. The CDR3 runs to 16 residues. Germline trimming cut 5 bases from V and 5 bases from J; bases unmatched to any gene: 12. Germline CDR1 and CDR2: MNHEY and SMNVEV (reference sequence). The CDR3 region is CASSPLQGAELTEAFF. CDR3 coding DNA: TGTGCCAGCAGTCCGCTACAGGGGGCGGAGTTGACTGAAGCTTTCTTT.

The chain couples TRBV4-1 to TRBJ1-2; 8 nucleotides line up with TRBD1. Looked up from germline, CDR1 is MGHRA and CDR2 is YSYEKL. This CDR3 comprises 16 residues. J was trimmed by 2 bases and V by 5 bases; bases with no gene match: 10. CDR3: CASSYGQGMGNYGYTF. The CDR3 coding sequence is TGCGCCAGCAGCTACGGACAGGGAATGGGGAACTATGGCTACACCTTC.